This T cell receptor (beta chain) was documented in a study of CD8 T cells in ankylosing spondylitis (dated by TCRdb to the late 2010s). For the wider study: T cell receptor beta repertoires were profiled in healthy donors and ankylosing spondylitis patients so that disease-linked TCR variants could be found. Samples of peripheral blood were taken, and for ankylosing spondylitis patients, synovial fluid was collected as well. The full study cohort comprised roughly 24 ankylosing spondylitis patients and 110 or so healthy donors.

Overall results and qualifications from the work: Some TCR beta motif variants had previously been reported in synovial fluid and blood of reactive arthritis patients, which suggested common disease-initiation mechanisms. The disease-linked clones had a CD8+ phenotype and were found at relatively low frequencies in peripheral blood. A TCR beta motif made up of 7 to 9 highly homologous amino acid variants appeared to be characteristic of blood from ankylosing spondylitis patients. The disease-linked clones were reported to be significantly enriched in matched synovial fluid samples from ankylosing spondylitis patients.

The cysteine opens and the phenylalanine closes a CDR3 of 16 amino acids. Only the CDR3 portion is preserved as DNA: 48 bases, with reading frame beginning at the first base. After removal of 2 bases from V and 1 base from J, the junction retains 6 bases not matched to a gene. According to the germline V gene (reference sequence), CDR1 reads LGHDT and CDR2 reads YNNKEL. Turning to this clonotype: The target of this receptor is not known. Per-base quality was not reported, and no clone a single base away is much larger than it.

Sequencer: Illumina HiSeq 2500. TCR beta libraries were prepared by quantitative 5'-RACE with molecular barcodes. On the study's bioinformatics: Disease-linked TCR variants were identified with a new computational method built on a probabilistic model of VDJ rearrangement. In-frame beta chains were kept once TCRdb had trimmed the public reads at Q25 with fastp and called clones with MiXCR. CDR3 protein sequences are deduplicated, and each keeps its most common genes and DNA. The authors' filters were not applied to this entry. Across this sample there are about 440,000 distinct CDR3 sequences, with 15% to 20% seen only once. The biggest ten clones account for approximately 0.93% of the sample.

The sequence links TRBV3-1 to TRBJ2-5; 8 bases in the junction line up with TRBD2. The specimen was blood, either unsorted or a sorted T cell fraction (not recorded which). This clonotype originated in a male donor with ankylosing spondylitis. For the CDR3, the sequence is CASSQSSGYPQETQYF. In nucleotide form, the sequence is TGTGCCAGCAGCCAATCTAGCGGGTACCCCCAAGAGACCCAGTACTTC.